The clone carrying this T cell receptor (beta chain) was detected many times. The data were obtained in a study of human T cells and chemical hapten exposure. Study-wide background: Investigators sensitized roughly 2 cm by roughly 2 cm of upper inner arm skin with 2% DPC.

The germline V gene encodes CDR1 SQVTM and CDR2 ANQGSEA. V lost 6 bases and J lost 4, with 16 bases in between. The CDR3 is 14 residues long. TCRdb re-derived calls from the RACE reads in MiXCR, one entry per CDR3 protein. The data contain tens of thousands of distinct CDR3 sequences, 6% to 9.5% of them singletons. Time point reported: pre-sensitization, week 0. Sample treatment: therapeutic diphenylcyclopropenone sensitization with weekly scalp DPC. The clonotype was recovered from a woman aged 50 to 60 with alopecia areata. Some clones in this sample may be carry-over from other donors' samples. Sequencing was performed on whole blood, taken in connection with sensitization to the hapten diphenylcyclopropenone (DPC). The rearrangement uses TRBV29-1 and TRBJ2-1, with a tentative D call TRBD2 (5 bases). CDR3 DNA: TGCAGCGTGAGACGAGGGAGTGGTTACAATGAGCAGTTCTTC. This translates into CSVRRGSGYNEQFF.